This T cell receptor (beta chain) derives from a study of T cell responses to AZD1222 COVID-19 vaccine. About the study: Analyses pooled second doses at about 4 or about 12 weeks. Whole-study results and caveats: Only a handful of individuals given AZD1222 were seropositive at baseline. Spike-specific TCR repertoires showed rising breadth and depth after two AZD1222 doses.

Here immunoSEQ multiplex PCR was the method, and the copy in TCRdb shows in-frame clones only, minus some. The sample includes about 120,000 clones, around nine tenths seen only once; the top ten take roughly 3.5%. Regarding this clone: Its specificity is unknown.

V lost 7 bases and J lost 1; bases outside the gene matches: 12. This CDR3 is 17 amino acids long. Germline CDR1 is LNHDA and CDR2 is SQIVND (reference sequence). The material sequenced was peripheral blood, taken on day 0 of AZD1222 vaccination. The V gene is TRBV19, the J gene TRBJ1-5; 8 bases map to TRBD1. The sequence derives from an adult in good health. Written as DNA, the CDR3 is TGTGCCAGTAAACCAACGGACAGGGTGCCGAGCAATCAGCCCCAGCATTTT. Its protein product is CASKPTDRVPSNQPQHF.